The 11 T cell receptor beta chains below come from one sample, sequenced in a study of blood T cell repertoires in COVID-19. Generated by immunoSEQ multiplex PCR, the TCRdb table keeps only in-frame clones and is missing some. The table shows around 97,000 clones, with approximately 86% occurring only once. The material sequenced was peripheral blood. The receptors were gathered from a human donor in a cohort sampled during active COVID-19.

The rearrangement uses TRBV7-2 and TRBJ2-5, with a tentative D call TRBD2 (6 bases). The V gene lost 1 base and the J gene lost 5 bases, with 11 bases spanning the gap. This CDR3 contains 14 residues. CDR1 and CDR2 from the germline V gene are SGHTA and FQGNSA. CDR3 protein: CASSLDVGTETQYF. The CDR3 bases are TGTGCCAGCAGCTTAGATGTGGGGACTGAGACCCAGTACTTC.

The V call is TRBV7-3, the J call TRBJ1-5; tentative D call: TRBD1 (5 bases). Germline V lookup: CDR1 SGHTA, CDR2 FQGTGA. Trimming removed 6 bases from V and 11 bases from J, with 17 bases in between. This CDR3 is 13 amino acids long. CDR3 in DNA: TGTGCCAGCAGTCCCACGGGGGGAGGGGCCCAGCATTTT. Its translation: CASSPTGGGAQHF.

The chain carries TRBV4-1 and TRBJ2-5, with 8 bases aligning to TRBD2. Trimming at V came to 5 bases and at J to 2 bases, leaving 13 bases not matched to a gene. This CDR3 is built from 17 residues. The V gene's germline CDR1 is MGHRA and CDR2 YSYEKL. For the CDR3, the DNA is TGCGCCAGCAGCTACATGGTTAGCGGGGTAAATCAAGAGACCCAGTACTTC. Its translation: CASSYMVSGVNQETQYF.

The genes are TRBV5-5 and TRBJ2-1; weak D call: TRBD1 (8 bases). Looked up from germline, CDR1 is SGHKS and CDR2 is YYEKEE (reference sequence). Trimming left V 7 bases short and J 11 bases short, with 22 bases between. CDR3 length: 14 amino acids. As DNA, the CDR3 is TGTGCCAGCCCCAGCCCAACAGGGGGGGAGAAGCAGTTCTTC. Its translation is CASPSPTGGEKQFF.

This clone has just one count. The chain combines TRBV5-1 with TRBJ2-7, with D possibly being TRBD1 (6 bases). V was clipped by 4 bases and J by 7 bases, with 15 bases between them. Germline V gene lookup returns CDR1 SGHRS and CDR2 YFSETQ. CDR3 size: 13 residues. The CDR3 DNA sequence: TGCGCCAGCAGCGCAGGACAGATTGGGGAGCAGTACTTC. It translates to CASSAGQIGEQYF.

The J gene is TRBJ1-1, the V gene TRBV6-6; 7 nucleotides agree with TRBD1. Losses at the gene ends were 5 bases for V and 0 bases for J; bases not matched to a gene: 3. The CDR3 length is 14 residues. Germline-derived CDR1 and CDR2 are MNHNY and SVGAGI (reference sequence). The CDR3 protein is CASSLGQMNTEAFF. CDR3 coding DNA: TGTGCCAGCAGTCTGGGACAGATGAACACTGAAGCTTTCTTT.

The genes are TRBV7-6 and TRBJ2-2, with 7 bases lining up with TRBD2. Germline trimming cut 7 bases from V and 6 bases from J; bases unmatched to any gene: 8. This CDR3 spans 14 amino acids. Germline V gives CDR1 SGHVS, CDR2 FNYEAQ. The CDR3 here is CASTAIAGAGELFF. CDR3 DNA sequence: TGTGCCAGCACCGCCATTGCGGGGGCCGGGGAGCTGTTTTTT.

CDR3 DNA: TGTGCCAGCAGCGATGACAGGGGAAACTATGGCTACACCTTC. Its translation: CASSDDRGNYGYTF. The chain is built from TRBV5-4 and TRBJ1-2; 8 bases are a match to TRBD1. The V gene's germline CDR1 is SGHNT and CDR2 YYREEE (reference sequence). The V segment lost 4 bases and the J segment 2 bases; nucleotides outside the gene matches: 4. The CDR3 covers 14 residues. The whole variable domain, filled in from reference TRBV5-4 and TRBJ1-2, reads ETGVTQSPTHLIKTRGQQVTLRCSSQSGHNTVSWYQQALGQGPQFIFQYYREEENGRGNFPPRFSGLQFPNYSSELNVNALELDDSALYLCASSDDRGNYGYTFGSGTRLTVV.

The V gene is TRBV6-6, the J gene TRBJ1-3; D is possibly TRBD1 (5 bases). The CDR3 covers 14 residues. With 4 bases removed from V and 0 bases from J, the gap between germline ends came to 7 bases. Germline V CDR1 and CDR2: MNHNY, SVGAGI (reference sequence). The CDR3 is CASSSTDSGNTIYF. In DNA, the CDR3 is TGTGCCAGCAGTTCGACAGACTCTGGAAACACCATATATTTT.

V and J are TRBV6-6 and TRBJ2-3; a weak D match, TRBD2 (5 bases). Germline CDR1 and CDR2: MNHNY and SVGAGI (reference sequence). Trimming removed 6 bases at V and 0 bases at J, with 13 bases between. The CDR3 runs to 15 residues. The CDR3 region has the DNA TGTGCCAGCAGCCCCGGGGAAACTAGCACAGATACGCAGTATTTT. Translated, it gives CASSPGETSTDTQYF.

V and J are TRBV9 and TRBJ2-2, with 7 bases matching TRBD2. The V and J ends lost 1 base and 1 base, in that order; junction bases with no gene match: 1. The germline CDR1 and CDR2 sequences are SGDLS and YYNGEE. The CDR3 consists of 15 residues. In nucleotides, the CDR3 is TGTGCCAGCAGCGTATCTAGCGGGAACACCGGGGAGCTGTTTTTT. Amino acid sequence: CASSVSSGNTGELFF.